This paragraph reports one TCR beta chain. Its antigen is not known. Trimming removed 5 bases at V and 1 base at J, with 21 bases between. The germline V gene encodes CDR1 SQVTM and CDR2 ANQGSEA. The CDR3 runs 16 residues. This entry belongs to a study of cytomegalovirus exposure and HLA in healthy donors. The PCR had 60 Vbeta and 13 Jbeta primers. Only in-frame clones appear in the TCRdb table, and some are missing; sequencing was by immunoSEQ multiplex PCR. The profile covers about 190,000 clones, with approximately 84% appearing a single time and about 2.4% taken by the ten largest. Findings and limits, study-wide: A later look showed TCR association rates differing by HLA locus, highest for DRB1 and lowest for HLA-C.

V and J are TRBV29-1 and TRBJ2-7; TRBD1 is a possible D gene (6 bases). The sample was PBMCs. The receptor comes from a woman aged 45-60 years in good health and CMV-seropositive. The CDR3 region has the DNA TGCAGCGTTTCCTCGGGTGGGGGCGCGACATCCTACGAGCAGTACTTC. Translation gives CSVSSGGGATSYEQYF.